This passage covers 26 T cell receptor beta chains from one sample sequenced in a study of CD8+ T cells in alopecia areata. Sequencing templates came from extracted RNA that was reverse transcribed into cDNA. Measured with immunoSEQ multiplex PCR; TCRdb has only the in-frame clones, and not every one. The sample records 120,000 to 150,000 clones, more than 45% being singletons. Sequencing was done on a sample of CD4+ T cells sorted from blood. The receptor source for this set is a human donor with alopecia areata.

This rearrangement joins TRBV5-6 to TRBJ2-1; 7 bases are a match to TRBD1. The V segment lost 4 bases and the J segment 10 bases; nucleotides outside the gene matches: 17. The germline V gene encodes CDR1 SGHDT and CDR2 YYEEEE. This CDR3 comprises 16 residues. CDR3 loop: CASSHYRQGLNSEQFF. For the CDR3, the DNA is TGTGCCAGCAGCCATTATCGACAGGGCCTTAATAGCGAGCAGTTCTTC. The entire variable domain, with the rest obtained from reference TRBV5-6 and TRBJ2-1, is as follows: DAGVTQSPTHLIKTRGQQVTLRCSPKSGHDTVSWYQQALGQGPQFIFQYYEEEERQRGNFPDRFSGHQFPNYSSELNVNALLLGDSALYLCASSHYRQGLNSEQFFGPGTRLTVL.

To note about this clone: This sample also contains other DNA sequences that code for the same CDR3. The rearrangement joins TRBV7-3 to TRBJ2-1; possibly TRBD2 for D (6 bases). The CDR3 has 18 amino acids. V was clipped by 4 bases and J by 0 bases, with 19 bases between them. The V gene's germline CDR1 is SGHTA and CDR2 FQGTGA. CDR3 nucleotides: TGTGCCAGCAGCTCCTTACCGCGGGGTCCGAGCTCCTACAATGAGCAGTTCTTC. It yields the protein CASSSLPRGPSSYNEQFF.

This clone was seen more than once but under ten times. This chain links TRBV29-1 with TRBJ2-6; D call uncertain. The V end lost 3 bases, the J end lost 0 bases, and 6 bases lay between the germline ends. Germline V gives CDR1 SQVTM, CDR2 ANQGSEA. This CDR3 region has 14 residues. The CDR3 is CSVDRSSGANVLTF. DNA of the CDR3: TGCAGCGTTGACAGAAGCTCTGGGGCCAACGTCCTGACTTTC.

This chain connects TRBV29-1 to TRBJ2-1; D is unresolved. Germline V gene data show CDR1 as SQVTM and CDR2 as ANQGSEA. V lost 4 bases, J lost 4 bases, and 11 bases lay in between. The CDR3 consists of 13 residues. The CDR3 here is CSVVGQLYNEQFF. The CDR3 DNA sequence: TGCAGCGTTGTAGGGCAGCTTTACAATGAGCAGTTCTTC.

The sample holds many counts of this clone. The V gene is TRBV5-4, the J gene TRBJ1-1; D is uncertain. Germline V lookup: CDR1 SGHNT, CDR2 YYREEE (reference sequence). The CDR3 length is 13 residues. V was trimmed by 6 bases and J by 11 bases, leaving 20 bases between them. CDR3 in amino acids: CASTLDVTDLAFF. The CDR3 DNA reads TGTGCCAGCACTCTGGACGTAACAGACTTGGCTTTCTTT. Drawing the rest from reference TRBV5-4 and TRBJ1-1, the complete variable domain is ETGVTQSPTHLIKTRGQQVTLRCSSQSGHNTVSWYQQALGQGPQFIFQYYREEENGRGNFPPRFSGLQFPNYSSELNVNALELDDSALYLCASTLDVTDLAFFGQGTRLTVV.

The genes are TRBV6-5 and TRBJ2-6; TRBD1 matches 7 bases. The germline V gene encodes CDR1 MNHEY and CDR2 SVGAGI. The CDR3 contains 15 residues. The V gene end was trimmed by 8 bases and the J gene end by 1 base; junction bases not matched to a gene: 5. This chain's CDR3 is CASGSGGSGANVLTF. The CDR3 nucleotides are TGTGCCAGCGGATCAGGGGGTTCTGGGGCCAACGTCCTGACTTTC.

The gene calls are TRBV30 and TRBJ2-7; D might be TRBD1 (5 bases). From germline, CDR1 is GTSNPN and CDR2 SVGIG (reference sequence). The CDR3 is made up of 13 amino acids. V lost 5 bases, J lost 4 bases, and 15 bases lay in between. The CDR3 spells CAWDRLESYEQYF. The CDR3 nucleotides read TGTGCCTGGGACAGACTGGAGTCGTACGAGCAGTACTTC.

Here the CDR3 reads CASGRESDLAQHF. Here the CDR3 DNA reads TGTGCCAGCGGACGGGAGTCGGATTTAGCCCAGCATTTT. This chain joins TRBV2 and TRBJ1-5; D remains unclear. V was clipped by 8 bases and J by 11 bases, with 19 bases between them. Germline lookup yields CDR1 SNHLY and CDR2 FYNNEI. CDR3 size: 13 residues.

The chain combines TRBV30 with TRBJ2-3; D gene ambiguous. The CDR3 spans 17 residues. Germline CDR1 and CDR2: GTSNPN and SVGIG (reference sequence). V was trimmed by 0 bases and J by 4 bases, leaving 20 bases between them. The CDR3 DNA follows: TGTGCCTGGAGTGTACGAAGGACCCCTCTATACCCAGATACGCAGTATTTT. Translated, it gives CAWSVRRTPLYPDTQYF.

The J gene is TRBJ2-1, the V gene TRBV29-1; no reliable D call. Germline V gene lookup returns CDR1 SQVTM and CDR2 ANQGSEA. This CDR3 has 11 residues. V was shortened by 5 bases and J by 5 bases, with 7 bases between the two germline ends. The CDR3 sequence is CSVSSDNEQFF. The CDR3 region has the DNA TGCAGCGTTTCCTCGGACAATGAGCAGTTCTTC.

This clone was detected many times. V usage is TRBV29-1 and J usage is TRBJ2-3; D is uncertain. The V end was cut by 3 bases, the J end by 1 base, with 11 bases between. The CDR3 has 14 amino acids. Germline-derived CDR1 and CDR2 are SQVTM and ANQGSEA. CDR3 bases: TGCAGCGTTGAGGTTTGGCTCGGCACAGATACGCAGTATTTT. Translating it yields CSVEVWLGTDTQYF.

This clone has more than one count but fewer than ten. This sequence joins TRBV29-1 and TRBJ1-2; TRBD1 agrees at 8 bases. The CDR3 contains 12 residues. The germline CDR1 and CDR2 sequences are SQVTM and ANQGSEA. The V and J ends lost 6 bases and 6 bases, in that order; junction bases with no gene match: 6. The CDR3 loop is CSVGQGENGYTF. In DNA, the CDR3 is TGCAGCGTCGGACAGGGCGAAAATGGCTACACCTTC. Complete variable domain (other parts from reference TRBV29-1 and TRBJ1-2): SAVISQKPSRDICQRGTSLTIQCQVDSQVTMMFWYRQQPGQSLTLIATANQGSEATYESGFVIDKFPISRPNLTFSTLTVSNMSPEDSSIYLCSVGQGENGYTFGSGTRLTVV.

This clone was observed a handful of times. In DNA form, the CDR3 reads TGCGCCAGCAGCCCCAGACTAGCGGGAGGGCCCGGGGAGCTGTTTTTT. Its translation is CASSPRLAGGPGELFF. This chain joins TRBV5-1 and TRBJ2-2; the match to TRBD2 covers 14 bases. The CDR3 runs to 16 residues. Germline V gene sequence: CDR1 SGHRS, CDR2 YFSETQ. With 4 bases clipped from V and 6 bases from J, the junction kept 5 bases outside the gene matches.

The V and J genes are TRBV6-1 and TRBJ1-4; 7 bases match TRBD1. V dropped 6 bases and J dropped 3; count of bases not matched to a gene: 4. The CDR3 spans 14 residues. CDR1 and CDR2 (germline): MNHNS, SASEGT. DNA of the CDR3: TGTGCCAGCAGGACAGGGCATGCTAATGAAAAACTGTTTTTT. It specifies CASRTGHANEKLFF.

This clone occurred a few times. The chain couples TRBV7-6 to TRBJ2-2, with unresolved D. This CDR3 is 16 amino acids long. The germline CDR1 and CDR2 sequences are SGHVS and FNYEAQ. V shed 5 bases and J shed 0 bases, with 13 bases lying between them. CDR3: CASSQRPPPNTGELFF. The CDR3 DNA is TGTGCCAGCAGCCAAAGACCCCCCCCGAACACCGGGGAGCTGTTTTTT.

This clone was recorded a few times. This chain uses TRBV5-1 with TRBJ1-1; 10 positions agree with TRBD1. Trimming removed 4 bases from V and 0 bases from J; junction bases left unmatched: 0. The CDR3 is made up of 14 amino acids. Germline assignment: CDR1 SGHRS and CDR2 YFSETQ. The CDR3 sequence is CASSGTGVNTEAFF. The CDR3 region has the DNA TGCGCCAGCAGCGGGACAGGGGTGAACACTGAAGCTTTCTTT.

V usage is TRBV5-1 and J usage is TRBJ2-7; D might be TRBD2 (5 bases). The V end lost 5 bases, the J end lost 5 bases, and 14 bases lay between the germline ends. CDR1 and CDR2 from the germline V gene are SGHRS and YFSETQ. The CDR3 extends over 13 amino acids. In DNA, the CDR3 is TGCGCCAGCAGTAGTGGGCCCGGGGACGAGCAGTACTTC. Amino acid sequence: CASSSGPGDEQYF. The variable domain in full, completed from reference TRBV5-1 and TRBJ2-7, reads KAGVTQTPRYLIKTRGQQVTLSCSPISGHRSVSWYQQTPGQGLQFLFEYFSETQRNKGNFPGRFSGRQFSNSRSEMNVSTLELGDSALYLCASSSGPGDEQYFGPGTRLTVT.

The chain recombines TRBV28 with TRBJ2-7, with a possible D match to TRBD2 (5 bases). Germline V gene data show CDR1 as MDHEN and CDR2 as SYDVKM. The CDR3 totals 14 residues. V was trimmed by 6 bases and J by 6 bases, leaving 18 bases between them. CDR3 DNA sequence: TGTGCCAGCAGCCCCGCAACGGCGGCGGGCGAGCAGTACTTC. Translating gives CASSPATAAGEQYF.

This clone was seen more than once but under ten times. CDR3 nucleotide sequence: TGCAGCGCCTCGGGGGACAGAGGCAATCAGCCCCAGCATTTT. It yields the protein CSASGDRGNQPQHF. The chain joins TRBV29-1 to TRBJ1-5, with 7 bases matching TRBD1. The germline CDR1 and CDR2 sequences are SQVTM and ANQGSEA. The CDR3 is made up of 14 amino acids. Germline trimming cut 7 bases from V and 2 bases from J; bases unmatched to any gene: 8.

The gene calls are TRBV10-3 and TRBJ2-5; no firm D call. CDR1 is ENHRY and CDR2 is SYGVKD in the germline V gene. Trimming pared 0 bases from V and 2 bases from J, leaving 10 bases between. This CDR3 is built from 15 residues. As DNA, the CDR3 is TGTGCCATCAGTGAGTCGCCGGGTTTTCAAGAGACCCAGTACTTC. Residues: CAISESPGFQETQYF.

In its sample, this clone was seen a few times. The chain carries TRBV10-3 and TRBJ2-2; 12 positions match TRBD2. CDR1 and CDR2 (germline): ENHRY, SYGVKD. This CDR3 contains 17 residues. The V and J ends lost 7 bases and 1 base, in that order; junction bases with no gene match: 7. In nucleotides, the CDR3 is TGTGCCATCACCCAGGGACTAGCGGGCCAGAACACCGGGGAGCTGTTTTTT. Its translation is CAITQGLAGQNTGELFF.

The chain is built from TRBV5-1 and TRBJ1-5; TRBD1 might be the D (5 bases). The CDR3 is 15 residues long. V gave up 3 bases and J gave up 5 bases, with 15 bases separating them. Per the germline V gene, CDR1 is SGHRS and CDR2 is YFSETQ. The CDR3 DNA reads as TGCGCCAGCAGCTCTGGTGGGGGACTCGATCAGCCCCAGCATTTT. Translation: CASSSGGGLDQPQHF.

The chain employs TRBV9 and TRBJ2-1, with 11 bases identical to TRBD2. The CDR3 covers 17 residues. The junction had 8 bases not matched to a gene; V was cut back by 0 bases and J by 6 bases. CDR1 and CDR2 (germline): SGDLS, YYNGEE. CDR3 sequence reads: CASSVELLAGVANEQFF. The CDR3 coding sequence is TGTGCCAGCAGCGTAGAATTACTAGCGGGAGTGGCCAATGAGCAGTTCTTC. Based on the CDR3 plus reference TRBV9 and TRBJ2-1, the full variable domain is DSGVTQTPKHLITATGQRVTLRCSPRSGDLSVYWYQQSLDQGLQFLIQYYNGEERAKGNILERFSAQQFPDLHSELNLSSLELGDSALYFCASSVELLAGVANEQFFGPGTRLTVL.

The CDR3 DNA reads TGTGCCAGCATTTTCCGGGCTCAGGTGTTCTTT. Protein sequence: CASIFRAQVFF. The rearrangement uses TRBV28 and TRBJ1-1; unclear D gene. Between the trimmed V and J ends, which lost 7 bases and 14 bases, there was a span of 17 bases. This CDR3 comprises 11 residues. Looked up from germline, CDR1 is MDHEN and CDR2 is SYDVKM.

A few counts support this clone. The junction departs from the called germline gene at one end, perhaps through a read error. V usage is TRBV29-1 and J usage is TRBJ2-3; D remains ambiguous. Germline assignment: CDR1 SQVTM and CDR2 ANQGSEA. The CDR3 has 14 residues. CDR3 protein: CSVEGGDGTDTQYF. The CDR3 nucleotides read TGCAGCGTCGAAGGCGGAGACGGCACAGATACGCAGTATTTT.

V and J are TRBV30 and TRBJ2-3; D possibly matches TRBD1 or TRBD2 (5 bases each). V was cut by 2 bases and J by 1 base, with 7 bases left in between. Germline CDR1 is GTSNPN and CDR2 is SVGIG (reference sequence). CDR3 length: 13 amino acids. The CDR3 bases are TGTGCCTGGAGTCGGGACCGCACAGATACGCAGTATTTT. Amino acid sequence: CAWSRDRTDTQYF.